These T cell receptor beta chains were read from a single sample in a study of T cell responses to AZD1222 COVID-19 vaccine. Produced via immunoSEQ multiplex PCR; TCRdb's table is partial and in-frame only. The sample holds roughly 120,000 clones, roughly 84% seen once. The starting material was peripheral blood, obtained on day 0 of AZD1222 vaccination. These receptors all come from an adult in good health. Each CDR3 is given with its conserved first and last residue. The D gene is left open where the match is weak. Where a row states a size, it is once, few, many or the class of an expanded clone; other rows omit it.

>TRBJ2-7|TRBV19|NA|TRBD2
CASGSSGGQFDEQYF
TGTGCCAGTGGCTCTAGCGGGGGGCAGTTTGACGAGCAGTACTTC
>TRBJ1-1|TRBV4-3|NA|NA
CASSQGRTAYTEAFF
TGCGCCAGCAGCCAAGGCCGGACAGCTTACACTGAAGCTTTCTTT
>TRBJ1-1|TRBV27|NA|NA
CASLTTFTEAFF
TGTGCCAGCCTAACGACGTTCACTGAAGCTTTCTTT
>TRBJ1-5|TRBV18|NA|NA
CASSPPLNPGRYSNQPQHF
TGTGCCAGCTCACCACCTCTCAACCCGGGACGGTATAGCAATCAGCCCCAGCATTTT
>TRBJ2-5|TRBV6-5|NA|NA
CASRKTGLETQYF
TGTGCCAGCAGGAAGACAGGTCTGGAGACCCAGTACTTC
>TRBJ2-7|TRBV7-9|NA|TRBD1
CASSPRDSFTYEQYF
TGTGCCAGCAGCCCCCGGGACAGCTTTACCTACGAGCAGTACTTC
>TRBJ1-5|TRBV15|NA|NA
CATSRVGENQPQHF
TGTGCCACCAGCAGAGTTGGGGAGAATCAGCCCCAGCATTTT
>TRBJ1-6|TRBV3-1/TRBV3-2|NA|NA
CASSQDTPGLRNSPLHF
TGTGCCAGCAGCCAAGACACACCGGGACTGCGAAATTCACCCCTCCACTTT
>TRBJ2-1|TRBV19|NA|NA
CASSSDQTGYNEQFF
TGTGCCAGTAGTTCGGACCAAACGGGGTACAATGAGCAGTTCTTC
>TRBJ1-2|TRBV5-1|NA|TRBD1
CASSIQGYGYTF
TGCGCCAGCAGCATACAGGGGTATGGCTACACCTTC
>TRBJ1-3|TRBV30|NA|NA
CAWSVISGNTIYF
TGTGCCTGGAGTGTAATATCTGGAAACACCATATATTTT
>TRBJ2-7|TRBV27|NA|NA
CASKGGGYEQYF
TGTGCCAGCAAAGGTGGGGGTTACGAGCAGTACTTC
>TRBJ1-1|TRBV7-9|NA|NA
CASSWGTTSEAFF
TGTGCCAGCAGCTGGGGGACTACCTCTGAAGCTTTCTTT
>TRBJ1-1|TRBV10-1|NA|NA
CASSGGPRTEAFF
TGCGCCAGCAGTGGGGGTCCCAGAACCGAAGCTTTCTTT
>TRBJ2-5|TRBV3-1/TRBV3-2|NA|NA
CASSPVTEETQYF
TGTGCCAGCAGCCCCGTCACCGAAGAGACCCAGTACTTC
>TRBJ2-7|TRBV10-3|NA|TRBD1
CAISARTGQLSEQYF
TGTGCCATCAGTGCCAGGACAGGGCAGTTAAGTGAGCAGTACTTC
>TRBJ2-3|TRBV29-1|NA|NA
CSVEEGTDTQYF
TGCAGCGTTGAAGAGGGTACAGATACGCAGTATTTT
>TRBJ2-5|TRBV7-6|NA|NA
CASSRYQETQYF
TGTGCCAGCAGCCGGTACCAAGAGACCCAGTACTTC
>TRBJ1-1|TRBV19|NA|NA
CASSTRGGATEAFF
TGTGCCAGTAGTACCCGGGGGGGGGCCACTGAAGCTTTCTTT
>TRBJ2-2|TRBV5-4|NA|NA
CASSLKDLSNTGELFF
TGTGCCAGCAGCTTAAAAGATCTCTCGAACACCGGGGAGCTGTTTTTT
>TRBJ1-2|TRBV2|NA|NA
CASSESHVGVYGYTF
TGTGCCAGCAGTGAATCACATGTAGGGGTATATGGCTACACCTTC
>TRBJ1-1|TRBV6-5|NA|NA
CASRRELNTEAFF
TGTGCCAGCAGGAGGGAGTTGAACACTGAAGCTTTCTTT
>TRBJ2-6|TRBV10-3|NA|TRBD1
CAIKPGQGSGANVLTF
TGTGCCATCAAACCGGGACAGGGCTCTGGGGCCAACGTCCTGACTTTC
>TRBJ2-2|TRBV9|once|NA
CASSAPGALVGLWAGELFF
TGTGCCAGCAGCGCCCCTGGGGCACTCGTGGGCCTATGGGCCGGGGAGCTGTTTTTT
>TRBJ1-2|TRBV19|NA|NA
CASSIGGTAHGYTF
TGTGCCAGTAGTATAGGGGGGACGGCCCATGGCTACACCTTC
>TRBJ2-2|TRBV10-3|NA|NA
CAIRNSPTGELFF
TGTGCCATCAGAAATAGTCCCACCGGGGAGCTGTTTTTT
>TRBJ2-7|TRBV4-1|NA|NA
CASQSLQGSYEQYF
TGCGCCAGCCAGAGCCTACAGGGTTCCTACGAGCAGTACTTC
>TRBJ1-6|TRBV2|NA|NA
CASSKGRESSYNSPLHF
TGTGCCAGCAGTAAGGGACGGGAAAGCTCCTATAATTCACCCCTCCACTTT
>TRBJ2-2|TRBV7-2|once|TRBD2
CASGEGLAGELFF
TGTGCCAGCGGGGAGGGCCTGGCCGGGGAGCTGTTTTTT